These 15 T cell receptor beta chains originate from one sample sequenced in a study of regulatory T cells in long-lasting Graves disease. Time point in this sample: newly diagnosed GD, antithyroid drugs for less than 3 months. RNA from PBMCs was the source of the TCR library. Through Arm-PCR of CDR3 regions and iRepertoire HTBI primers, TCR beta libraries were built. TCRdb independently ran MiXCR on the multiplex PCR reads; one entry per CDR3 protein. This table has roughly 380,000 distinct CDR3 sequences, around 15% appearing once. The source was peripheral blood mononuclear cells (PBMCs), collected at new diagnosis, from a patient treated with antithyroid drugs. The receptors stem from a female donor with Graves disease.

This clonotype was recorded many times. This sequence joins TRBV2 and TRBJ2-7, with 12 bases aligning to TRBD2. Germline CDR1 is SNHLY and CDR2 is FYNNEI. The CDR3 runs 15 residues. The J segment lost 4 bases and the V segment lost 6 bases, leaving 7 bases of the junction unmatched. The CDR3 bases are TGTGCCAGCAGACCCACTAGCGGGAGGAGTTACGAGCAGTACTTC. Its translation is CASRPTSGRSYEQYF. Drawing the rest from reference TRBV2 and TRBJ2-7, the complete variable domain is EPEVTQTPSHQVTQMGQEVILRCVPISNHLYFYWYRQILGQKVEFLVSFYNNEISEKSEIFDDQFSVERPDGSNFTLKIRSTKLEDSAMYFCASRPTSGRSYEQYFGPGTRLTVT.

This clonotype was detected many times. The chain employs TRBV4-1 and TRBJ1-2, with 9 positions matching TRBD1. V shed 4 bases, J shed 4 bases, and the junction held 7 bases outside the gene matches. CDR1 MGHRA and CDR2 YSYEKL come from the germline V gene. The CDR3 runs to 15 residues. The CDR3 spells CASSPGDRVFYGYTF. The CDR3 DNA reads as TGCGCCAGCAGCCCTGGGGACAGGGTTTTCTATGGCTACACCTTC.

This clonotype was counted a few times. The chain joins TRBV6-5 to TRBJ2-7; the D gene is possibly TRBD1 (6 bases). Trimming removed 2 bases from V and 1 base from J, with 9 bases in between. Per germline, CDR1 MNHEY and CDR2 SVGAGI. This CDR3 spans 14 amino acids. The CDR3 is CASSYEGVSYEQYF. The CDR3, as DNA: TGTGCCAGCAGTTACGAGGGGGTATCCTACGAGCAGTACTTC.

V gene TRBV2 combines with J gene TRBJ1-5; D is perhaps TRBD1 (6 bases). The ends were cut back, 1 base at V and 0 bases at J, with 10 bases in the middle. Germline CDR1 SNHLY, CDR2 FYNNEI. The CDR3 has 16 amino acids. CDR3 sequence (DNA): TGTGCCAGCAGTGAAGGAGGGGGGGATAGCAATCAGCCCCAGCATTTT. It is translated as CASSEGGGDSNQPQHF.

This clonotype has a count of ten or more. J is TRBJ1-1 and V is TRBV12-5, with D uncertain. The CDR3 spans 12 residues. Germline loops: CDR1 LGHNT, CDR2 FRNRAP. The CDR3 region is CASGFGNTEAFF. CDR3 DNA sequence: TGTGCCAGCGGTTTTGGGAACACTGAAGCTTTCTTT.

This clonotype was detected many times. This chain links TRBV2 with TRBJ2-3, with D tentatively TRBD1 or TRBD2 (5 bases each). CDR3 length: 11 amino acids. V was trimmed by 8 bases and J by 6 bases, leaving 9 bases between them. The germline V gene encodes CDR1 SNHLY and CDR2 FYNNEI. CDR3: CASGGGDTQYF. In DNA form, the CDR3 reads TGTGCCAGCGGGGGTGGCGATACGCAGTATTTT.

The genes are TRBV18 and TRBJ1-5, with unresolved D. V was pared by 2 bases and J by 6 bases, with 11 bases between. The CDR3 is made up of 14 amino acids. Germline CDR1 KGHSH, CDR2 LQKENI. CDR3 in DNA: TGTGCCAGCTCACCAGAGGGTACGGGTCAGCCCCAGCATTTT. It encodes CASSPEGTGQPQHF.

This clonotype was observed a handful of times. V gene TRBV4-3 combines with J gene TRBJ2-7, with 7 bases that match TRBD2. Germline lookup yields CDR1 LGHNA and CDR2 YSLEER. V dropped 0 bases and J dropped 0; count of bases not matched to a gene: 2. The length of the CDR3 is 15 residues. The CDR3 here is CASSQEGGSSYEQYF. Here the CDR3 DNA reads TGCGCCAGCAGCCAAGAAGGCGGGAGCTCCTACGAGCAGTACTTC.

This clonotype was picked up many times. J is TRBJ2-1 and V is TRBV7-2, with 9 bases fitting TRBD2. Germline values: CDR1 SGHTA, CDR2 FQGNSA. The CDR3 has 14 residues. V shed 5 bases, J shed 7 bases, and the junction held 6 bases outside the gene matches. Written as DNA, the CDR3 is TGTGCCAGCAGCATTCTAGCGGGATATAATGAGCAGTTCTTC. Amino acid sequence: CASSILAGYNEQFF. Complete variable domain (other parts from reference TRBV7-2 and TRBJ2-1): GAGVSQSPSNKVTEKGKDVELRCDPISGHTALYWYRQSLGQGLEFLIYFQGNSAPDKSGLPSDRFSAERTGGSVSTLTIQRTQQEDSAVYLCASSILAGYNEQFFGPGTRLTVL.

This clonotype was recorded many times. The J gene is TRBJ2-5, the V gene TRBV7-9; 10 nucleotides agree with TRBD2. The junction had 8 bases not matched to a gene; V was cut back by 5 bases and J by 5 bases. Germline lookup yields CDR1 SEHNR and CDR2 FQNEAQ (reference sequence). The CDR3 consists of 15 residues. The CDR3 DNA follows: TGTGCCAGCAGCCCGGCTAGCGGGAGTCGGGAGACCCAGTACTTC. This encodes CASSPASGSRETQYF.

This chain uses TRBV5-1 with TRBJ2-1, with 10 bases identical to TRBD2. The germline V gene encodes CDR1 SGHRS and CDR2 YFSETQ. Trimming cost V 6 bases and J 8 bases; bases outside gene matches: 20. This CDR3 region has 18 residues. The CDR3 protein is CASTTEGLAGASTYEQFF. The CDR3 DNA follows: TGCGCCAGCACCACCGAGGGTCTAGCGGGAGCCTCTACTTATGAGCAGTTCTTC.

The rearrangement joins TRBV7-9 to TRBJ2-7; D may correspond to TRBD1 or TRBD2 (5 bases each). V was trimmed by 3 bases and J by 6 bases, leaving 12 bases between them. The CDR3 runs 13 residues. Germline V CDR1 and CDR2: SEHNR, FQNEAQ (reference sequence). CDR3 DNA sequence: TGTGCCAGCAGCTTTTCGAGGGACGGCGAGCAGTACTTC. Protein sequence: CASSFSRDGEQYF.

The CDR3 sequence is CASSLLQVNTEAFF. DNA for the CDR3: TGTGCCAGCAGCTTATTACAGGTGAACACTGAAGCTTTCTTT. The chain employs TRBV7-9 and TRBJ1-1, with TRBD1 as a possible D gene (5 bases). The CDR3 is 14 amino acids. Germline V CDR1 and CDR2: SEHNR, FQNEAQ (reference sequence). V gave up 2 bases and J gave up 0 bases, with 7 bases separating them.

The CDR3 nucleotides read TGTGCTAGTGGTTTTGGGATACAAGAGACCCAGTACTTC. Translation gives CASGFGIQETQYF. The chain links TRBV12-5 to TRBJ2-5, with D unclear. The CDR3 has 13 residues. V was cut by 3 bases and J by 2 bases, with 7 bases left in between. Germline CDR1 and CDR2: LGHNT and FRNRAP.

There are many counts of this clonotype. The chain carries TRBV20-1 and TRBJ2-3; TRBD2 matches 9 bases. This CDR3 has 15 amino acids. In germline, CDR1 is DFQATT, CDR2 SNEGSKA (reference sequence). V lost 5 bases to trimming and J lost 3 bases; unmatched junction nucleotides: 9. The CDR3 sequence is CSASGASGETDTQYF. The CDR3 coding sequence is TGCAGTGCTTCCGGAGCTAGCGGGGAAACAGATACGCAGTATTTT.